The 5 T cell receptor beta chains below come from one sample, sequenced in a study of T cells in localized non-small cell lung cancer (dated by TCRdb to the early 2020s). Receptor libraries were prepared by the immunoSEQ multiplex PCR assay. TCRdb took this table from immuneACCESS and kept in-frame rearrangements with V and J called. Such tables lack part of the clones; where checked against another copy, unresolved V genes explain under half of the gap, and the rest is unexplained. A total of tens of thousands of clones appear in this sample, 70% to 90% of them only once. The ten top clones hold roughly 9.8% of the sample. This material consisted of peripheral blood, taken before any cancer treatment. All receptors come from a female donor aged 60 or older with stage I lung adenocarcinoma.

The chain links TRBV12-2 to TRBJ1-4. TRBV12-2 is tagged as a pseudogene. This CDR3 is 17 amino acids long. The CDR3 here is CASRLVGRGGGNEKLFF. CDR3 bases: TGTGCAAGTCGCTTAGTTGGACGGGGTGGTGGGAATGAAAAACTGTTTTTT.

The chain is built from TRBV6-5 and TRBJ1-2; 8 bases fit TRBD1. V lost 0 bases and J lost 3; bases outside the gene matches: 3. The CDR3 extends over 15 amino acids. Germline values: CDR1 MNHEY, CDR2 SVGAGI. Here the CDR3 reads CASSYSTGGHYGYTF. DNA of the CDR3: TGTGCCAGCAGTTACTCAACAGGGGGACACTATGGCTACACCTTC.

The chain links TRBV13 to TRBJ2-3, with D hard to call. CDR3 length: 12 amino acids. The germline gives CDR1 PRHDT, CDR2 FYEKMQ (reference sequence). V was clipped by 4 bases and J by 5 bases, with 7 bases between them. CDR3 bases: TGTGCCAGCAGCTCCTTGGGAGATACGCAGTATTTT. Protein: CASSSLGDTQYF.

The chain's CDR3 is CASSLVQHTGELFF. The DNA for the CDR3 is TGTGCCAGCAGCTTAGTTCAGCACACCGGGGAGCTGTTTTTT. V and J are TRBV7-9 and TRBJ2-2; D gene unclear. Germline assignment: CDR1 SEHNR and CDR2 FQNEAQ (reference sequence). V was clipped by 1 base and J by 3 bases, with 6 bases between them. This CDR3 contains 14 residues.

The chain combines TRBV6-5 with TRBJ2-7; D is perhaps TRBD1 or TRBD2 (5 bases each). V lost 5 bases to trimming and J lost 3 bases, with 11 bases between them. Germline V CDR1 and CDR2: MNHEY, SVGAGI. This CDR3 spans 13 amino acids. CDR3 residues: CASSPGTIYEQYF. The CDR3 region has the DNA TGTGCCAGCAGTCCCGGGACCATCTACGAGCAGTACTTC.